Sequencing of this T cell receptor beta chain was carried out in a study of shared T cell receptors in the human thymus. Clones were read by immunoSEQ multiplex PCR, and TCRdb kept only the in-frame ones, dropping some. In the table there are about 380,000 clones, roughly 94% of which are singletons. This CDR3 is built from 18 residues. The germline V gene encodes CDR1 SGHNT and CDR2 YYREEE (reference sequence). Trimming pared 5 bases from V and 2 bases from J, leaving 24 bases between. This clone was detected only a few times. The chain has TRBV5-4 and TRBJ2-3, with D tentatively TRBD1 (6 bases). The sample comprised thymocytes. The sequence was collected from a human donor. The CDR3: CASRLEVQGRAHTDTQYF. DNA for the CDR3: TGTGCCAGCAGGTTAGAGGTACAGGGTCGGGCCCACACAGATACGCAGTATTTT.